A selection of T cell receptor beta chains follows, all from one sample in a study of cytomegalovirus exposure and HLA in healthy donors. TCRdb's table, derived via immunoSEQ multiplex PCR, lists solely in-frame clones and lacks some. The data show 100,000 to 150,000 clones, and the top ten clones hold around 1.5%. The sample comprised PBMCs. The receptors shown here come from a woman between 40 and 55 years old in good health and CMV-seronegative. Each CDR3 is given with its conserved first and last residue. A D gene is named only where the DNA matches it firmly.

D gene	V gene	J gene	CDR3 length	CDR3 DNA	CDR3 protein
NA	TRBV28	TRBJ1-1	15	TGTGCCAGCAGTTTTTTCGGCAGAGGGAACACTGAAGCTTTCTTT	CASSFFGRGNTEAFF
TRBD2	TRBV9	TRBJ2-1	16	TGTGCCAGCAGCGCCTCCGGGACTAGCGGGGGGAATGAGCAGTTCTTC	CASSASGTSGGNEQFF
NA	TRBV4-3	TRBJ1-1	14	TGCGCCAGCAGCCAAGATGGCAGGGCCACTGAAGCTTTCTTT	CASSQDGRATEAFF
NA	TRBV7-2	TRBJ2-3	15	TGTGCCAGCAGCTCACCGGGACACCCCACAGATACGCAGTATTTT	CASSSPGHPTDTQYF
NA	TRBV6-5	TRBJ2-5	13	TGTGCCAGCAGAAGGACCCGGGGAGAGACCCAGTACTTC	CASRRTRGETQYF
TRBD1	TRBV10-2	TRBJ1-2	14	TGCGCCAGCAGTGAGTCGGGACAGTTCTATGGCTACACCTTC	CASSESGQFYGYTF
NA	TRBV7-8	TRBJ1-2	15	TGTGCCAGCAGCTTAACAGCAGGGTCGTCGTATGGCTACACCTTC	CASSLTAGSSYGYTF
TRBD1	TRBV10-3	TRBJ2-7	13	TGTGCCATCGGGGGACAGGGATTCTACGAGCAGTACTTC	CAIGGQGFYEQYF
TRBD1	TRBV5-6	TRBJ1-5	14	TGTGCCAGCAGCGACAGGGGTAGCAATCAGCCCCAGCATTTT	CASSDRGSNQPQHF
TRBD1	TRBV7-3	TRBJ2-2	15	TGTGCCAGCAGCCCAAGGGACAGGGGGTACGGGGAGCTGTTTTTT	CASSPRDRGYGELFF
NA	TRBV5-1	TRBJ2-2	15	TGCGCCAGCCGACCTCCGGGACAATCAACCGGGGAGCTGTTTTTT	CASRPPGQSTGELFF
TRBD1	TRBV15	TRBJ1-1	15	TGTGCCACCAGCAGCCCGGGACAGGGGAACACTGAAGCTTTCTTT	CATSSPGQGNTEAFF
NA	TRBV19	TRBJ1-5	14	TGTGCCAGTAGTATAGAGGGTCCAGGTCAGCCCCAGCATTTT	CASSIEGPGQPQHF
TRBD2	TRBV4-2	TRBJ2-6	18	TGTGCCAGCAGCCTCCAGGGACTAGCGAACTCTGGGGCCAACGTCCTGACTTTC	CASSLQGLANSGANVLTF
NA	TRBV11-2	TRBJ1-6	16	TGTGCCAGCAGCCCCCAGGGAGGGGGCTATAATTCACCCCTCCACTTT	CASSPQGGGYNSPLHF
TRBD1	TRBV9	TRBJ1-4	14	TGTGCCAGCAGCGGGACAGGGAGGGGTGAAAAACTGTTTTTT	CASSGTGRGEKLFF
NA	TRBV11-2	TRBJ1-1	14	TGTGCCAGCAGCCTCGCAGGGTTCTCGGGTGAAGCTTTCTTT	CASSLAGFSGEAFF
NA	TRBV7-3	TRBJ2-3	14	TGTGCCAGCAGCTTTACGAGTAGCACAGATACGCAGTATTTT	CASSFTSSTDTQYF
TRBD2	TRBV7-3	TRBJ2-2	15	TGTGCCAGCAGCTCCGGACTAGCGGCAACCGGGGAGCTGTTTTTT	CASSSGLAATGELFF
TRBD1	TRBV7-6	TRBJ1-1	14	TGTGCCAGCAGCCTCTATTGGGACAGAGAGGAAGCTTTCTTT	CASSLYWDREEAFF
NA	TRBV28	TRBJ1-4	14	TGTGCCAGCAGTTTTCGACAGCCTAATGAAAAACTGTTTTTT	CASSFRQPNEKLFF
NA	TRBV19	TRBJ1-2	15	TGTGCCAGTAGTGATTTACAGAGTTCTACTTATGGCTACACCTTC	CASSDLQSSTYGYTF
TRBD1	TRBV9	TRBJ2-3	16	TGTGCCAGCAGCTTCCGGACAGGACCCAGCACAGATACGCAGTATTTT	CASSFRTGPSTDTQYF
NA	TRBV7-2	TRBJ1-2	14	TGTGCCAGCAGCTCCGACCCCGGACTCAATGGCTACACCTTC	CASSSDPGLNGYTF
TRBD1	TRBV4-2	TRBJ1-2	13	TGTGCCAGCAGCCAGGGACAGGGGGACGGCTACACCTTC	CASSQGQGDGYTF
NA	TRBV10-3	TRBJ1-1	11	TGTGCCATCGGGGAGGGCACTGAAGCTTTCTTT	CAIGEGTEAFF
TRBD1	TRBV5-4	TRBJ2-7	16	TGTGCCAGCAGCCAGCGAAATAGGACAGGTTCCCTCGAGCAGTACTTC	CASSQRNRTGSLEQYF
TRBD1	TRBV7-2	TRBJ2-1	15	TGTGCCAGCAGCTTAGAAGGGGGCATAGGGGATGAGCAGTTCTTC	CASSLEGGIGDEQFF
NA	TRBV19	TRBJ1-1	14	TGTGCCAGTAGTCTCCCCCGGGAGGGGGCTGAAGCTTTCTTT	CASSLPREGAEAFF
NA	TRBV5-4	TRBJ1-2	14	TGTGCCAGCAGCTTGGGGACAGCAACTTATGGCTACACCTTC	CASSLGTATYGYTF
TRBD1	TRBV11-2	TRBJ1-4	14	TGTGCCAGCAGCTTAGGGACAGGGAATGAAAAACTGTTTTTT	CASSLGTGNEKLFF
NA	TRBV5-5	TRBJ1-2	15	TGTGCCAGCAGCTTGGAGGGGGTGAAAAACTATGGCTACACCTTC	CASSLEGVKNYGYTF
NA	TRBV4-3	TRBJ2-3	17	TGCGCCAGCAGCCAAGATCAGGCATCCTCCTACACAGATACGCAGTATTTT	CASSQDQASSYTDTQYF
TRBD1	TRBV2	TRBJ2-5	13	TGTGCCAGCAGTCAGGGACAGGGGGAGACCCAGTACTTC	CASSQGQGETQYF
TRBD1	TRBV27	TRBJ1-2	14	TGTGCCAGCAGGACCCAGGGGGGAGGCTATGGCTACACCTTC	CASRTQGGGYGYTF
NA	TRBV19	TRBJ1-2	15	TGTGCCAGTAGTATAGGTTTTCGCAGGGATTATGGCTACACCTTC	CASSIGFRRDYGYTF
TRBD1	TRBV19	TRBJ1-4	14	TGTGCCAATACAGGGGGGCACATTAATGAAAAACTGTTTTTT	CANTGGHINEKLFF
NA	TRBV19	TRBJ1-4	17	TGTGCCAGTAGTATGTCAACCACGGGACACCTTAATGAAAAACTGTTTTTT	CASSMSTTGHLNEKLFF
TRBD1	TRBV5-6	TRBJ1-2	15	TGTGCCAGCAGCTCCTCCGGGACAGGGGTAGGGGGCTACACCTTC	CASSSSGTGVGGYTF
TRBD2	TRBV5-1	TRBJ2-5	17	TGCGCCAGCAGCCCCTTAGTAGGAACTAGCGGGGGAGAGACCCAGTACTTC	CASSPLVGTSGGETQYF
NA	TRBV6-5	TRBJ1-1	13	TGTGCCAGCAGTCAGCGGGAGAACACTGAAGCTTTCTTT	CASSQRENTEAFF
NA	TRBV9	TRBJ2-2	14	TGTGCCAGCAGCGTAGCGCCTGGCTCGGGGGAGCTGTTTTTT	CASSVAPGSGELFF
NA	TRBV5-6	TRBJ2-1	14	TGTGCCAGCAGCACCGTAGCCCTCGGGTATGCGCAGTTCTTC	CASSTVALGYAQFF
NA	TRBV7-3	TRBJ1-1	15	TGTGCCAGCAGCACGACGGGCTTCAGGGATACTGAAGCTTTCTTT	CASSTTGFRDTEAFF
TRBD2	TRBV4-2	TRBJ2-5	20	TGTGCCAGCAGCCAAGATTTGCTAGAAGGGGCCGGGGGGGTAGTAGAGACCCAGTACTTC	CASSQDLLEGAGGVVETQYF
TRBD1	TRBV9	TRBJ1-3	15	TGTGCCAGCAGCGTGGGACAGGGGACTGGAAACACCATATATTTT	CASSVGQGTGNTIYF
NA	TRBV6-6	TRBJ2-7	14	TGTGCCAGCAGGCAAACAGGAGAGTCCTACGAGCAGTACTTC	CASRQTGESYEQYF
NA	TRBV6-5	TRBJ1-2	12	TGTGCCAGCAGTTACGGGGCAGGGGTACACACCTTC	CASSYGAGVHTF
NA	TRBV7-2	TRBJ1-2	17	TGTGCCAGCAGCGCCTCGCCCCCCTTCGACCCCCGAGACAGCTACACCTTC	CASSASPPFDPRDSYTF
NA	TRBV28	TRBJ1-2	13	TGTGCCAGCAGTCTGCGGGTGGACTATGGCTACACCTTC	CASSLRVDYGYTF
NA	TRBV6-5	TRBJ1-5	13	TGTGCCAGCAGTTACCGAGAGGGTCAGCCCCAGCATTTT	CASSYREGQPQHF
NA	TRBV27	TRBJ2-7	16	TGTGCCAGCAGTTTCCGACAGGGAGGCCCCCTCTACGAGCAGTACTTC	CASSFRQGGPLYEQYF
TRBD2	TRBV28	TRBJ2-3	14	TGTGCCAGCAGGCTAGCGGGGGGGTCAGATACGCAGTATTTT	CASRLAGGSDTQYF
TRBD1	TRBV6-1	TRBJ1-1	13	TGTGCCAGCAGTCTGACAGGGGACACTGAAGCTTTCTTT	CASSLTGDTEAFF
TRBD1	TRBV18	TRBJ1-2	15	TGTGCCAGCTCACCATACTCGGGACAGAACTATGGCTACACCTTC	CASSPYSGQNYGYTF